This T cell receptor (beta chain) was retrieved from a study of CD8 T cell repertoires and HIV-1 epitope variants. Points on this clone: Its antigen is undetermined.

TCRdb's copy holds only in-frame clones and misses some; the assay was immunoSEQ multiplex PCR. The sample shows 3,000 to 3,500 clones, approximately 71% of them seen only once. The germline gives CDR1 LNHDA, CDR2 SQIVND (reference sequence). This CDR3 has 18 amino acids. V lost 3 bases, J lost 0 bases, and 18 bases lay in between. Specimen: cultured CD8+ T cells derived from PBMCs. This receptor was identified in a male donor with HIV. The rearrangement links TRBV19 to TRBJ1-5, with D tentatively TRBD1 (6 bases). The CDR3 here is CASSMGPWTVGSNQPQHF. The DNA for the CDR3 is TGTGCCAGTAGTATGGGCCCCTGGACAGTCGGTAGCAATCAGCCCCAGCATTTT.